This T cell receptor beta chain was retrieved from a study of CD8+CD57+ T cells in acquired aplastic anemia. Study summary: The DNA of sorted CD4+ and CD8+ cells averaged around 3 ug. Healthy donors averaged about 11 million reads for CD4+ cells. Broader study findings: Researchers reported that CD8+ Simpson's diversity was not significantly different in patients versus controls. Common to patients and controls were roughly 30 CD8+ CDR3 sequences.

Per the germline V gene, CDR1 is ENHRY and CDR2 is SYGVKD. The CDR3 is 15 amino acids. V shed 0 bases and J shed 6 bases, with 12 bases lying between them. About this clonotype itself: The antigen remains undetermined.

CDR3 and TCR beta VDJ profiling relied on genomic DNA as the template. In TCRdb, the reads were re-called with MiXCR into one record per CDR3 protein. Found here are about 400,000 distinct CDR3 sequences, roughly 64% of them singletons; the top ten hold 3% to 4.5%. This receptor was taken from a human donor in good health, serving as a control. Source material: sorted CD4+, CD8+, or CD8+CD57+ T cells (not recorded which) from PBMCs. This chain links TRBV10-3 with TRBJ1-5; D is unresolved. CDR3 DNA: TGTGCCATCAGTGAGTCTAGGAATGAGGCTCAGCCCCAGCATTTT. It translates to CAISESRNEAQPQHF.